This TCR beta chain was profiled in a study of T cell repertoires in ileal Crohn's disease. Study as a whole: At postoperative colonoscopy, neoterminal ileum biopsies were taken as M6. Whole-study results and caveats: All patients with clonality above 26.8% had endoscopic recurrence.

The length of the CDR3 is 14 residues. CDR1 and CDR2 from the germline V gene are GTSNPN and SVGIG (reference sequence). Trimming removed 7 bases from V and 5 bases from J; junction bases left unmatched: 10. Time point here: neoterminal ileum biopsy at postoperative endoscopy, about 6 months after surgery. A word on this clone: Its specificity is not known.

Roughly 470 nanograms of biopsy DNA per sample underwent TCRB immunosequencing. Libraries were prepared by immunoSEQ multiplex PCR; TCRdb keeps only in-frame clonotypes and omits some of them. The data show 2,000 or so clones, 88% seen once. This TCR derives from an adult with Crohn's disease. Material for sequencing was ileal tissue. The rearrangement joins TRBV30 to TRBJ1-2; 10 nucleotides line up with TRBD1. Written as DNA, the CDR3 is TGTGCCTTAACCCGGGACAGGGGCTCATATGGCTACACCTTC. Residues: CALTRDRGSYGYTF. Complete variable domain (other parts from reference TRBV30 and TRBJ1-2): SQTIHQWPATLVQPVGSPLSLECTVEGTSNPNLYWYRQAAGRGLQLLFYSVGIGQISSEVPQNLSASRPQDRQFILSSKKLLLSDSGFYLCALTRDRGSYGYTFGSGTRLTVV.